The T cell receptor beta chain under discussion was sequenced for a study of cytomegalovirus exposure and HLA in healthy donors. Study-level results: In presence/absence analyses, roughly uniform sequencing depth across donors was assumed.

60 Vbeta and 13 Jbeta primers were used in PCR. This table comes from immunoSEQ multiplex PCR, and its TCRdb copy is limited to in-frame clones, with some not included. Of over 150,000 clones detected, around 80% appear once; the ten largest clones hold around 4.6%. For this clone: Its specificity is unknown.

This sequence was found in a male donor in good health and CMV-seronegative. Sequencing was done on a sample of PBMCs.

CDR3 amino acids: CASSDSGGTDTQYF. CDR3 sequence (DNA): TGTGCCAGCAGTGATTCGGGGGGCACAGATACGCAGTATTTT. The chain combines TRBV6-1 with TRBJ2-3; TRBD2 is a possible D gene (6 bases). Germline CDR1 reads MNHNS; CDR2 reads SASEGT. The V gene lost 3 bases and the J gene lost 1 base, with 8 bases spanning the gap. The CDR3 contains 14 residues.